Sequencing of this T cell receptor beta chain was carried out in a study of beta chain features in type 1 diabetes. Study-wide context: The patients were much like the healthy donors in age, gender and cell yields.

Trimming at V came to 1 base and at J to 7 bases, leaving 2 bases not matched to a gene. The CDR3 runs to 13 residues. From germline, CDR1 is KGHSH and CDR2 LQKENI. About this clone itself: Its cognate antigen is unknown.

Study observations and caveats: Researchers reported that naive, central memory and Treg TCRB repertoires appeared more similar in patients than in healthy donors. TCRB CDR3s from Type 1 diabetes patients were moderately but significantly shorter in all four CD4+ subsets.

A single heparinised blood sample, averaging about 100 mL, was obtained per donor. The isolated RNA, all of it, was reverse transcribed, so expressed TCRB transcripts were what got sequenced. Profiling relied on immunoSEQ multiplex PCR, and the TCRdb table lists in-frame clones only, not all of them. The sample includes 120,000 to 150,000 clones, 6.9% of them seen just once. The sample was central memory CD4+ T cells from blood. The V gene is TRBV18, the J gene TRBJ2-7; 9 nucleotides line up with TRBD1. The sequence was collected from a woman in her twenties or thirties in good health. Here the CDR3 reads CASSPRTGEEQYF. The CDR3 coding sequence is TGTGCCAGCTCACCACGGACAGGGGAAGAGCAGTACTTC. The full variable domain, in which reference TRBV18 and TRBJ2-7 provide the parts outside the CDR3, is NAGVMQNPRHLVRRRGQEARLRCSPMKGHSHVYWYRQLPEEGLKFMVYLQKENIIDESGMPKERFSAEFPKEGPSILRIQQVVRGDSAAYFCASSPRTGEEQYFGPGTRLTVT.